A selection of T cell receptor beta chains follows, all from one sample in a study of T cells expressing NK-cell markers. TCRdb reprocessed the 5' RACE reads and stores each CDR3 protein as one record, lacking DNA. This repertoire includes 300,000 to 450,000 distinct CDR3 sequences. The sequenced material came from blood T cells: a sorted CD56 or NKG2C T cell subset, CD4+ or CD8+ T cells, or bulk PBMC T cells (not recorded which). The origin of the receptors is a man aged 18 to 69 in good health. The CDR3 runs from the conserved cysteine through the conserved F or W.

cdr3_aa: CASSPFRTDGNSPLHF; v_call: TRBV7-9; j_call: TRBJ1-6
cdr3_aa: CASTGQWIGETQYF; v_call: TRBV6-1; j_call: TRBJ2-5
cdr3_aa: CASSLFSETGELFF; v_call: TRBV7-6; j_call: TRBJ2-2
cdr3_aa: CASSLRLDNTDTQYF; v_call: TRBV7-2; j_call: TRBJ2-3
cdr3_aa: CSAQRGGDIQYF; v_call: TRBV29-1; j_call: TRBJ2-4
cdr3_aa: CATSDPSSSGGGLNEQFF; v_call: TRBV24-1; j_call: TRBJ2-1
cdr3_aa: CASALGYGSTDTQYF; v_call: TRBV27; j_call: TRBJ2-3
cdr3_aa: CASSQSRKPNEKLFF; v_call: TRBV23-1; j_call: TRBJ1-4
cdr3_aa: CASSPLQGEHFF; v_call: TRBV18; j_call: TRBJ1-1
cdr3_aa: CATSGTRQTNQPQHF; v_call: TRBV15; j_call: TRBJ1-5
cdr3_aa: CASSLGGTGSYEQYF; v_call: TRBV12-3/TRBV12-4; j_call: TRBJ2-7
cdr3_aa: CASSKDGYNEKLFF; v_call: TRBV5-5; j_call: TRBJ1-4
cdr3_aa: CASSYEGAPGEQYF; v_call: TRBV6-5; j_call: TRBJ2-7
cdr3_aa: CASSLPPGTPSGANVLTF; v_call: TRBV12-3/TRBV12-4; j_call: TRBJ2-6
cdr3_aa: CASSPLPGGGANEQFF; v_call: TRBV6-2/TRBV6-3; j_call: TRBJ2-1
cdr3_aa: CASSSGLAASGDTQYF; v_call: TRBV5-1; j_call: TRBJ2-3
cdr3_aa: CASSPSTGVDNQPQHF; v_call: TRBV7-6; j_call: TRBJ1-5
cdr3_aa: CASSERFWASYNEQFF; v_call: TRBV6-2/TRBV6-3; j_call: TRBJ2-1
cdr3_aa: CASSPRGDFYEQYF; v_call: TRBV13; j_call: TRBJ2-7
cdr3_aa: CASSLTSGAQETQYF; v_call: TRBV7-8; j_call: TRBJ2-5
cdr3_aa: CSASHLNEKLFF; v_call: TRBV20-1; j_call: TRBJ1-4
cdr3_aa: CASSPKAGVATEAFF; v_call: TRBV7-3; j_call: TRBJ1-1
cdr3_aa: CASSRAVGGSGYGYTF; v_call: TRBV21-1; j_call: TRBJ1-2
cdr3_aa: CASSSLRPGLPLIGELFF; v_call: TRBV5-1; j_call: TRBJ2-2
cdr3_aa: CASSSKQGAGYEQYF; v_call: TRBV18; j_call: TRBJ2-7
cdr3_aa: CASRLAGGLGSYEQYF; v_call: TRBV6-1; j_call: TRBJ2-7
cdr3_aa: CASSLGTGTRSYEQYF; v_call: TRBV7-9; j_call: TRBJ2-7
cdr3_aa: CASSQNTADRPHF; v_call: TRBV3-1; j_call: TRBJ1-6
cdr3_aa: CASSEQGGAGGYTF; v_call: TRBV7-2; j_call: TRBJ1-2
cdr3_aa: CASMPGNTEAFF; v_call: TRBV12-3/TRBV12-4; j_call: TRBJ1-1
cdr3_aa: CSAIGGVGTEAFF; v_call: TRBV20-1; j_call: TRBJ1-1
cdr3_aa: CASSNPRTVGTQYF; v_call: TRBV7-2; j_call: TRBJ2-5
cdr3_aa: CASRQTGMGITGELFF; v_call: TRBV4-1; j_call: TRBJ2-2
cdr3_aa: CSAIRRRGGPPGELFF; v_call: TRBV20-1; j_call: TRBJ2-2
cdr3_aa: CASSYRRGNTEAFF; v_call: TRBV6-2/TRBV6-3; j_call: TRBJ1-1
cdr3_aa: CASSTETSGDYNEQFF; v_call: TRBV5-1; j_call: TRBJ2-1
cdr3_aa: CAWSLPTRDNGEQFF; v_call: TRBV30; j_call: TRBJ2-1
cdr3_aa: CASSQALGGASGANVLTF; v_call: TRBV3-1; j_call: TRBJ2-6
cdr3_aa: CASSFSMGGYNEQFF; v_call: TRBV7-9; j_call: TRBJ2-1